These 8 T cell receptor beta chains share one sample of origin, sequenced in a study of radiation and T cells in renal cell carcinoma. The treatment: treatment-naive control, cytoreductive nephrectomy. Clones were sequenced by immunoSEQ multiplex PCR, and TCRdb holds only the in-frame ones, with some missing. The repertoire holds 25,000 or so clones, around half seen once, with less than 25% in the top ten. The source was tumor tissue, collected from a patient whose treatment was nephrectomy without radiotherapy. These receptors all come from a human donor with renal cell carcinoma.

A few counts support this clone. This sequence joins TRBV4-3 and TRBJ2-3; D unresolved. Trimming left V 0 bases short and J 4 bases short, with 11 bases between. The germline CDR1 and CDR2 sequences are LGHNA and YSLEER. The CDR3 extends over 15 amino acids. The CDR3 here is CASSQDSEYADTQYF. The CDR3 DNA reads as TGCGCCAGCAGCCAAGATTCGGAGTATGCAGATACGCAGTATTTT.

The chain employs TRBV7-2 and TRBJ2-1, with D perhaps TRBD1 or TRBD2 (5 bases each). The germline V gene has CDR1 SGHTA and CDR2 FQGNSA. The length of the CDR3 is 15 residues. The V and J ends lost 3 bases and 2 bases respectively, with 11 bases between them. CDR3 protein: CASSLEGTTYNEQFF. CDR3 DNA sequence: TGTGCCAGCAGCTTGGAAGGGACGACCTACAATGAGCAGTTCTTC.

The rearrangement joins TRBV7-6 to TRBJ2-5, with a tentative D call TRBD2 (6 bases). CDR1 SGHVS and CDR2 FNYEAQ come from the germline V gene. Trimming stripped 5 bases from V and 2 bases from J, with 12 bases between. The CDR3 is made up of 14 amino acids. The CDR3 region has the DNA TGTGCCAGCAGCCCGGACTACTCTCAAGAGACCCAGTACTTC. This translates into CASSPDYSQETQYF.

This clone was observed a few times. This rearrangement joins TRBV1 to TRBJ1-1. TRBV1 constitutes a pseudogene. The CDR3 runs 12 residues. CDR3 DNA sequence: TGCACCAGCGGGGGGTTAGTCGCTGAAGCTTTCTTT. Translation gives CTSGGLVAEAFF.

Only one count was recorded for this clone. The chain links TRBV6-5 to TRBJ1-2; 8 nucleotides line up with TRBD1. Germline loops: CDR1 MNHEY, CDR2 SVGAGI. The V segment lost 5 bases and the J segment 8 bases; nucleotides outside the gene matches: 10. The CDR3 is 14 residues long. The CDR3, as DNA: TGTGCCAGCAGTCAGACAGGGGACCCATCGGGCTACACCTTC. Translated: CASSQTGDPSGYTF.

The chain uses TRBV6-1 and TRBJ2-1; either TRBD1 or TRBD2 may fit D (5 bases each). The CDR3 contains 13 residues. Trimming stripped 5 bases from V and 6 bases from J, with 11 bases between. Looked up from germline, CDR1 is MNHNS and CDR2 is SASEGT. The CDR3 loop is CASSRDAINEQFF. The CDR3 region has the DNA TGTGCCAGCAGTCGGGACGCCATCAATGAGCAGTTCTTC.

This clone was seen a few times. This rearrangement joins TRBV11-1 to TRBJ2-3; the match to TRBD2 covers 12 bases. Germline assignment: CDR1 SGHAT and CDR2 FQDESV (reference sequence). V trimming: 5 bases; J trimming: 2 bases; junction bases outside the gene matches: 8. The CDR3 length is 17 residues. CDR3 protein: CASSITGLAGPTDTQYF. The CDR3 nucleotides are TGTGCCAGCAGCATAACCGGACTAGCGGGGCCCACAGATACGCAGTATTTT.

This chain uses TRBV10-2 with TRBJ1-6; 8 bases align to TRBD1. The germline gives CDR1 WSHSY, CDR2 SAAADI. Trimming removed 0 bases from V and 0 bases from J; junction bases left unmatched: 7. CDR3 length: 19 amino acids. The CDR3 region has the DNA TGCGCCAGCAGTGAGTCTGGGACAGGTCAGAGCTCCTATAATTCACCCCTCCACTTT. It specifies CASSESGTGQSSYNSPLHF.